This T cell receptor beta chain was sequenced during a study of cytomegalovirus exposure and HLA in healthy donors (dated by TCRdb to the late 2010s). For the wider study: According to an earlier analysis of 587 of the donors, some 180 million T cells yielded 117 million unique TCR beta sequences and 276 Gb of sequence data. About 320 gigabases of sequencing data and roughly 90 million unique TCR sequences were included in an early release covering around 600 HLA-typed donors. Among the roughly 370 genotyped donors, under 90% belonged to the genetic ancestry cluster associated with self-reported Caucasian donors. The aim of the study was to test whether cataloging public T cell receptors could identify signatures of past pathogen exposure. Using immunosequencing, the study profiled T cell repertoires from 640 or so subjects and related those repertoires to cytomegalovirus serostatus. In addition to the first cohort of 650 to 750 subjects, a separate validation cohort of around 110 different subjects was used. To predict cytomegalovirus infection status, the study brought together high-throughput TCR immunosequencing, statistical association of individual TCRs with disease status, and machine learning. A later analysis re-analyzed previously published TCR beta repertoires from about 730 donors and added high-resolution HLA genotyping to study TCR occurrence patterns. Rather than drawing on any new phenotypic data, the later analysis identified candidate immune exposures from TCR beta sequences and the way those sequences occurred across donors. An earlier analysis of 500 to 750 of the donors applied high-throughput TCR beta sequencing to assess whether each TCR beta V gene segment acted as functional or pseudogenic. Donor age, sex, ethnicity and CMV serostatus were collected together with the repertoire data. Genome-wide SNP genotypes for about three fifths of the roughly 700 donors were used in a later genetic analysis, which treated that subset as a discovery cohort. All discovery cohort repertoires had been generated using a single sequencing platform. Both class I and class II loci were covered by HLA typing, at four-digit resolution. The number of typed donors differed by locus: about 620-640 for A, B, C, DRB1 and DQB1; roughly 510 for DQA1; 606 for DPA1; and roughly 450 for DPB1. Several DR-DQ haplotypes were treated as single units for association and clustering because of strong linkage in the cohort. Among about 370 genotyped donors of the cohort, an average of around 220,000 unique TCR beta nucleotide sequences was sequenced per donor, of which roughly 17% were non-productive.

Comments on this clone: This clone's antigen is unknown. No base quality information exists; no much larger clone differs at one position.

The cohort consisted of 600 or so healthy bone marrow donors. All cohort members were sampled while nominally healthy, although unrecorded immune exposures were likely present. The donor tested CMV seronegative, placing the donor among the 350 or so seronegative members of the cohort. A peripheral blood sample was collected from each donor, and TCR beta sequencing was performed on peripheral blood mononuclear cells. Genomic DNA was extracted from the blood cell samples with the Qiagen DNeasy Blood Extraction Kit. Study-wide conclusions, independent of this receptor: In a later genetic analysis, fewer N-insertions in productive TCRs were reported among donors in an Asian-associated ancestry cluster than the approximately 710-donor mean. The only immune exposure information available for the cohort was CMV serostatus. Correlated functional status among segregating V segments might be attributable to linkage disequilibrium, but an unknown experimental factor could not be ruled out. In a later analysis, TCR association rates were found to vary across HLA loci, with the most associated TCRs seen for DRB1 alleles and the fewest for HLA-C alleles. In the study, 150 to 200 TCR beta chains were listed as associated with cytomegalovirus. In a later analysis, HLA-associated TCR beta chains were found to be more clonally expanded and to have lower generation probabilities than equally common non-associated chains. Roughly uniform sequencing depth across donors was assumed in presence/absence analyses, although this assumption may not hold. Several of the top co-occurrence clusters appeared to be linked to parvovirus B19, influenza, CMV and Epstein-Barr virus, according to a later analysis. In this cohort, only TCR beta chains were sequenced, and detectable features were limited by the absence of alpha or paired-chain data. Some IMGT-functional V segments, including TRBV6-2 and TRBV6-3, could not be distinguished by the 87-base-pair reads and were therefore excluded. A later analysis associated about 17,000 TCR beta sequences with specific HLA alleles at a false discovery rate of 0.05. A further reported finding was that TCR beta sequences accurately predicted the HLA-A and HLA-B alleles for most subjects in the first cohort. Approximately 16 rarely observed V segments, including chromosome 9 orphons, were excluded from the earlier analysis of some 590 of the donors because counts were too low. A cluster of highly shared sequence variants was judged likely to be a technical artifact of the sequencing pipeline. According to the authors, the approach could potentially be generalized to other disease states and immunological phenotypes. Cytomegalovirus status was reported to be diagnosed by the classifier with high specificity and sensitivity in both the original and validation cohorts. In vitro tests confirmed that a few of the cytomegalovirus-associated TCR beta chains recognize cytomegalovirus antigens. When HLA alleles, especially DR and DQ, strongly co-occurred, TCR associations were difficult to assign to individual alleles. Because HLA typing was unavailable for some donors at each locus, only the typed subset was used in association tests. An association between a missense DCLRE1C variant and V-gene and J-gene trimming of TCR beta chains was found in a later genetic analysis and replicated in an independent cohort. An earlier analysis of approximately 570 of the donors showed that most TCR beta V segments appeared in productive rearrangements either about 87% or about 30% of the time, which broadly matched IMGT annotations. A later analysis found that most CMV-associated TCR beta chains appeared HLA-restricted, with HLA associations seemingly driven largely by CMV exposure. Across donors, most TCR sequences were observed very rarely, whereas some public TCRs were present in many individuals.

The CDR3 goes from the cysteine to the phenylalanine over 12 residues. Of all the DNA, just the CDR3 is kept, 36 bases in frame from base 1. V loses 3 bases of germline sequence and J loses 8 bases, and the interval between the two ends is 8 bases. CDR1 and CDR2 (SEHNR, FQNEAQ) derive from the germline V gene (reference sequence). The receptor library was made with the immunoSEQ multiplex PCR assay. A mixture of 60 forward primers for TCR Vbeta segments and 13 reverse primers for TCR Jbeta segments was used in the multiplex PCR. The CDR3 region of rearranged TCR beta genes was amplified from genomic DNA by a multiplex PCR assay. The amplified TCR beta libraries were sequenced on the Illumina HiSeq System as 87-base-pair reads. The authors processed their data as follows. Across the roughly 670 repertoires, a later analysis counted some 80 million unique TCR beta chains, 9.5 million to 13 million of which were shared by at least two donors. A nearest-neighbor algorithm error-corrected the raw reads and collapsed the reads into unique sequences, merging closely related sequences to remove PCR and sequencing errors. V, D and J gene segments were assigned by aligning CDR3 sequences to IMGT reference sequences. For a sequence to be retained, at least a six-nucleotide match to both a V gene segment and a J gene segment was required. A rearrangement counted as productive if the CDR3 had no stop codons and remained in frame with V and J, and every other rearrangement counted as non-productive. Following IMGT convention, CDR3 was defined as the stretch from the second conserved V-encoded cysteine up to the conserved J-encoded phenylalanine. The earlier analysis of 550 to 650 of the donors excluded any sequence lacking an unambiguous match to a single V gene segment. In an earlier analysis of 500 to 750 of the donors, V segments were called functional above 56.7% productive rearrangements and were called segregating when the between-donor standard deviation exceeded 5%. A statistical classification framework was built for diagnosing cytomegalovirus status from the catalog of TCR beta chain sequences. V and J gene assignment, in a later analysis, came from comparing TCR nucleotide sequences with IMGT/GENE-DB human TR gene sequences. In a later analysis, CDR3 sequences and most-parsimonious VDJ recombination scenarios were assigned using the TCRdist pipeline. A later analysis defined each TCR beta chain by its CDR3 amino acid sequence plus V-gene family, and excluded reads lacking a unique V-gene family. In a later analysis, 500 to 650 highly shared, low-generation-probability nucleotide sequences were removed to address suspected cross-contamination and a sequencing artifact. In a later analysis, a clonal expansion index was calculated for each public chain from normalized within-repertoire ranks of inferred template counts. In a later analysis, generation probabilities were computed with a VDJ recombination model fitted to out-of-frame rearrangements, and the resulting probabilities were checked against IGoR. In a later analysis, TCR-TCR, TCR-HLA and TCR-CMV co-occurrence was scored with hypergeometric tests, and a repertoire-size bias correction was applied to TCR pairs. In a later analysis, false discovery rates were estimated by permuting HLA or CMV assignments 20 times. In a later analysis, co-occurring TCRs were grouped with DBSCAN, and TCRdist sequence similarity was added when clustering was performed within HLA-allele-positive subsets. Repertoires with fewer than 30,000 or more than 120,000 public chains, plus five repertoires with anomalous nucleotide sharing, were excluded from co-occurrence clustering. This immuneACCESS table, as held by TCRdb, lists in-frame sequences with V and J called but not all clones. Of the missing ones, under half trace to an unresolved V gene in checked studies; the others have no known cause. V, J and clone size are taken as reported in that table, and D and trimming were inferred from the DNA itself. In all, the sample holds 95,000 to 100,000 clones, and about 70% of those were seen once. Around 1.9% of the sample comes from the top ten.

This TCR was recovered from a woman aged 40 to 49 in good health and CMV-seronegative. Sample: PBMCs. This chain is built from TRBV7-9 and TRBJ2-1; a confident D gene designation cannot be given. In nucleotides, the sequence is TGTGCCAGCAGCTTTTCGTCGGATGAGCAGTTCTTC. This translates into CASSFSSDEQFF.